This TCR beta chain was found in a study of long-term antiretroviral therapy in people with HIV. Version v3.0 of the immunoSEQ assay was performed at survey level. Sequenced by immunoSEQ multiplex PCR; TCRdb stores in-frame clones only, minus some. The sample has under 50,000 clones; 75% to 90% are singletons. This CDR3 contains 15 residues. V shed 4 bases, J shed 5 bases, and the junction held 8 bases outside the gene matches. CDR1 is SGHTA and CDR2 is FQGNSA in the germline V gene. Whole-study results and caveats: Researchers lacked any data on ART adherence, viral resistance or therapy changes. The blood, collected between about 2004 and 2018, was possibly taken under older ART regimens. Clonotypes expanded prior to ART showed repertoire dominance at all sampled time points.

In regard to this clone: The target antigen is unknown.

This sequence joins TRBV7-2 and TRBJ1-1; 9 nucleotides agree with TRBD1. This receptor was obtained from a young woman with HIV. The source material was unsorted PBMCs, sampled just before starting antiretroviral therapy. Written as DNA, the CDR3 is TGTGCCAGCAGCTCACGGGGGACAGGGACGACTGAAGCTTTCTTT. It encodes CASSSRGTGTTEAFF.